These 23 T cell receptor beta chains originate from one sample sequenced in a study of beta chain features in type 1 diabetes. Study findings and constraints: Shortening that was moderate but significant affected the TCRB CDR3s of Type 1 diabetes patients in all four CD4+ subsets.

Antigens for these TCRs are unknown. The sequenced template was cDNA made from the entire isolated RNA. Produced via immunoSEQ multiplex PCR; TCRdb's table is partial and in-frame only. In the table there are 550,000 to 850,000 clones, about an eighth of which are singletons. Sequencing was done on a sample of naive CD4+ T cells from blood. The receptors were sampled from a man between 18 and 35 years old with type 1 diabetes.

This clone has just a few counts. The rearrangement joins TRBV7-2 to TRBJ1-2; D is uncertain. Germline CDR1 is SGHTA and CDR2 is FQGNSA. This CDR3 is 15 amino acids long. The V end lost 1 base, the J end lost 6 bases, and 15 bases lay between the germline ends. Here the CDR3 reads CASSLGAATSDGYTF. The CDR3 DNA reads TGTGCCAGCAGCTTAGGGGCAGCGACATCGGATGGCTACACCTTC.

The J gene is TRBJ2-7, the V gene TRBV14, with TRBD1 identical over 7 bases. The V and J ends lost 3 bases and 2 bases, in that order; junction bases with no gene match: 10. In germline, CDR1 is SGHDN, CDR2 FVKESK. This CDR3 is 16 amino acids long. CDR3 residues: CASSHEGNRGTYEQYF. CDR3 DNA sequence: TGTGCCAGCAGCCACGAGGGGAACAGGGGAACCTACGAGCAGTACTTC. Based on the CDR3 plus reference TRBV14 and TRBJ2-7, the full variable domain is EAGVTQFPSHSVIEKGQTVTLRCDPISGHDNLYWYRRVMGKEIKFLLHFVKESKQDESGMPNNRFLAERTGGTYSTLKVQPAELEDSGVYFCASSHEGNRGTYEQYFGPGTRLTVT.

The V and J genes are TRBV6-5 and TRBJ1-1, with 7 bases fitting TRBD1. This CDR3 has 14 amino acids. The V segment lost 2 bases and the J segment 3 bases; nucleotides outside the gene matches: 3. CDR1 and CDR2 from the germline V gene are MNHEY and SVGAGI. The CDR3 here is CASSYPGTDTEAFF. CDR3 DNA sequence: TGTGCCAGCAGTTACCCCGGGACAGACACTGAAGCTTTCTTT.

The chain carries TRBV7-9 and TRBJ1-1; D ambiguous. CDR3 length: 12 amino acids. Trimming cost V 4 bases and J 9 bases, with 12 bases left between them. Germline V CDR1 and CDR2: SEHNR, FQNEAQ (reference sequence). CDR3 coding DNA: TGTGCCAGCAGCTCGGCTGACTTAAAAGCTTTCTTT. Its translation: CASSSADLKAFF.

This clone was seen a few times. This chain joins TRBV19 and TRBJ2-2, with 9 nucleotides matching TRBD1. The germline gives CDR1 LNHDA, CDR2 SQIVND (reference sequence). The J segment lost 5 bases and the V segment lost 5 bases, leaving 6 bases of the junction unmatched. CDR3 length: 15 amino acids. The CDR3 DNA follows: TGTGCCAGTAGTCCCCGGGACAGGGTTACCGGGGAGCTGTTTTTT. It encodes CASSPRDRVTGELFF.

This clone was detected only a few times. The genes are TRBV15 and TRBJ2-7; weak D call: TRBD2 (6 bases). The CDR3 is 13 residues long. In germline, CDR1 is LNHNV, CDR2 YYDKDF (reference sequence). Deletions cut 4 bases from V and 7 bases from J, with 14 bases between. The CDR3 sequence: CATSKRAPREQYF. The CDR3 DNA reads TGTGCCACCAGCAAGCGGGCCCCGAGGGAGCAGTACTTC.

This clone has only a few counts. The V call is TRBV29-1, the J call TRBJ1-1, with 9 bases matching TRBD1. V dropped 5 bases and J dropped 12; count of bases not matched to a gene: 10. Germline V gene data show CDR1 as SQVTM and CDR2 as ANQGSEA. CDR3 size: 12 residues. CDR3 nucleotides: TGCAGCGTTACCCTCCCGGGACAGGGAACTTTCTTT. Its translation is CSVTLPGQGTFF.

This clone appeared a few times. The chain is built from TRBV6-6 and TRBJ2-7, with D possibly TRBD2 on 5 matching bases. This CDR3 is built from 12 residues. V shed 3 bases and J shed 9 bases, with 12 bases lying between them. Germline V gene data show CDR1 as MNHNY and CDR2 as SVGAGI (reference sequence). CDR3 in DNA: TGTGCCAGCAGTTATGAGGGATCCAGGCAGTACTTC. Its protein product is CASSYEGSRQYF.

Only a few counts were recorded for this clone. The V and J genes are TRBV7-8 and TRBJ2-5, with TRBD1 matching over 8 bases. Germline CDR1 is SGHVS and CDR2 is FQNEAQ. Losses at the gene ends were 5 bases for V and 4 bases for J; bases not matched to a gene: 6. This CDR3 spans 14 amino acids. The CDR3 DNA is TGTGCCAGCAGCGGTGGACAGGGAGGAGAGACCCAGTACTTC. Its protein product is CASSGGQGGETQYF. Variable domain in full (rest from reference TRBV7-8 and TRBJ2-5): GAGVSQSPRYKVAKRGQDVALRCDPISGHVSLFWYQQALGQGPEFLTYFQNEAQLDKSGLPSDRFFAERPEGSVSTLKIQRTQQEDSAVYLCASSGGQGGETQYFGPGTRLLVL.

This clone was recorded a few times. V gene TRBV6-1 combines with J gene TRBJ1-1; unclear D gene. The V end was cut by 5 bases, the J end by 3 bases, with 10 bases between. Germline assignment: CDR1 MNHNS and CDR2 SASEGT. CDR3 length: 13 amino acids. DNA for the CDR3: TGTGCCAGCAGTAGAGACGGTCACACTGAAGCTTTCTTT. Encoded protein: CASSRDGHTEAFF.

V and J are TRBV2 and TRBJ2-5, with 9 bases matching TRBD2. There are 15 residues in the CDR3. Trimming at V came to 5 bases and at J to 2 bases, leaving 6 bases not matched to a gene. Germline CDR1 is SNHLY and CDR2 is FYNNEI. The CDR3 DNA reads as TGTGCCAGCAGTCGACTTACTAGCGGGCAAGAGACCCAGTACTTC. This gives the protein CASSRLTSGQETQYF.

The rearrangement joins TRBV18 to TRBJ2-2, with 11 bases aligning to TRBD2. With 4 bases clipped from V and 4 bases from J, the junction kept 8 bases outside the gene matches. The germline V gene has CDR1 KGHSH and CDR2 LQKENI. This CDR3 is 17 amino acids long. The CDR3, as DNA: TGTGCCAGCTCACTACTAGCGGGGGTAAACCCCACCGGGGAGCTGTTTTTT. As protein: CASSLLAGVNPTGELFF.

This chain uses TRBV18 with TRBJ1-2; a possible D gene is TRBD1 (5 bases). V shed 8 bases and J shed 5 bases, with 18 bases lying between them. This CDR3 contains 14 residues. The V gene's germline CDR1 is KGHSH and CDR2 LQKENI. CDR3 in DNA: TGTGCCAGCCTCGGAGGGGCGATCGGTTATGGCTACACCTTC. As protein: CASLGGAIGYGYTF. Full variable domain (missing parts from reference TRBV18 and TRBJ1-2): NAGVMQNPRHLVRRRGQEARLRCSPMKGHSHVYWYRQLPEEGLKFMVYLQKENIIDESGMPKERFSAEFPKEGPSILRIQQVVRGDSAAYFCASLGGAIGYGYTFGSGTRLTVV.

This clone showed up just a few times. CDR3 bases: TGTGCCAGCACTCCTCAGGGAGGGGGCTCCTACGAGCAGTACTTC. Protein product: CASTPQGGGSYEQYF. The chain is built from TRBV28 and TRBJ2-7, with a weak D call TRBD2 (7 bases). Trimming shortened V by 7 bases and J by 0 bases, and 16 bases separated the two germline ends. The length of the CDR3 is 15 residues. Germline V lookup: CDR1 MDHEN, CDR2 SYDVKM.

The gene calls are TRBV4-1 and TRBJ1-4; 7 bases agree with TRBD1. V lost 3 bases and J lost 7; bases outside the gene matches: 5. CDR1 and CDR2 (germline): MGHRA, YSYEKL. This CDR3 region has 14 residues. CDR3 bases: TGCGCCAGCAGCCACCCGACAGGGACTGAAAAACTGTTTTTT. Encoded protein: CASSHPTGTEKLFF.

V is TRBV7-9 and J is TRBJ2-1, with D possibly TRBD2 on 6 matching bases. The V gene's germline CDR1 is SEHNR and CDR2 FQNEAQ (reference sequence). The CDR3 covers 12 residues. V gave up 5 bases and J gave up 8 bases, with 10 bases separating them. DNA for the CDR3: TGTGCCAGCAGCCTAGGAGGGTATGAGCAGTTCTTC. Encoded protein: CASSLGGYEQFF.

This clone was recorded a few times. This chain uses TRBV6-1 with TRBJ2-3, with D unclear. In germline, CDR1 is MNHNS, CDR2 SASEGT. The V end lost 8 bases, the J end lost 2 bases, and 5 bases lay between the germline ends. This CDR3 is built from 11 residues. The CDR3 nucleotides read TGTGCCAGCCGATCCACAGATACGCAGTATTTT. The encoded protein is CASRSTDTQYF.

This clone was counted a few times. V and J are TRBV9 and TRBJ1-2; D unresolved. Trimming stripped 5 bases from V and 8 bases from J, with 4 bases between. This CDR3 region has 9 residues. The V gene's germline CDR1 is SGDLS and CDR2 YYNGEE. In DNA, the CDR3 is TGTGCCAGCAGTCCCGGCTACACCTTC. Amino acids: CASSPGYTF.

The chain couples TRBV5-1 to TRBJ1-2, with TRBD1 matching 9 bases. The germline CDR1 and CDR2 sequences are SGHRS and YFSETQ. The CDR3 sequence is 14 residues long. With V trimmed by 4 bases and J by 6 bases, 7 bases remained unmatched. This CDR3 reads CASSPRTGDDGYTF. The CDR3 DNA reads as TGCGCCAGCAGCCCGCGGACAGGGGATGATGGCTACACCTTC.

The chain combines TRBV4-2 with TRBJ1-5; D may be TRBD1 (5 bases). Trimming removed 0 bases from V and 1 base from J, with 19 bases in between. This CDR3 has 19 amino acids. Germline values: CDR1 LGHNA, CDR2 YNFKEQ. The CDR3 here is CASSQDSSRGRGSNQPQHF. CDR3 DNA: TGTGCCAGCAGCCAAGATTCGAGTCGGGGCCGAGGGAGCAATCAGCCCCAGCATTTT.

This clone turned up a few times. The chain couples TRBV4-1 to TRBJ2-2, with D possibly TRBD1 on 6 matching bases. V was cut by 4 bases and J by 6 bases, with 12 bases left in between. The germline V gene has CDR1 MGHRA and CDR2 YSYEKL. This CDR3 is built from 14 residues. The CDR3 nucleotides are TGCGCCAGCAGCCTACAGAGGGGGTCCGGGGAGCTGTTTTTT. Translating it yields CASSLQRGSGELFF.

CDR3 sequence reads: CASSLDVGYTF. In DNA form, the CDR3 reads TGTGCCAGCAGCTTAGATGTTGGCTACACCTTC. The genes are TRBV11-2 and TRBJ1-2; D is uncertain. V gave up 0 bases and J gave up 7 bases, with 3 bases separating them. CDR3 length: 11 residues. Germline lookup yields CDR1 SGHAT and CDR2 FQNNGV.

This clone appeared a single time. V is TRBV5-4 and J is TRBJ1-5; D remains unclear. V was cut by 1 base and J by 4 bases, with 9 bases left in between. The CDR3 loop spans 14 amino acids. Germline-derived CDR1 and CDR2 are SGHNT and YYREEE (reference sequence). CDR3 sequence reads: CASSLQGGNQPQHF. CDR3 DNA: TGTGCCAGCAGCTTGCAAGGAGGAAATCAGCCCCAGCATTTT. Filled out from reference TRBV5-4 and TRBJ1-5, the complete variable domain reads ETGVTQSPTHLIKTRGQQVTLRCSSQSGHNTVSWYQQALGQGPQFIFQYYREEENGRGNFPPRFSGLQFPNYSSELNVNALELDDSALYLCASSLQGGNQPQHFGDGTRLSIL.